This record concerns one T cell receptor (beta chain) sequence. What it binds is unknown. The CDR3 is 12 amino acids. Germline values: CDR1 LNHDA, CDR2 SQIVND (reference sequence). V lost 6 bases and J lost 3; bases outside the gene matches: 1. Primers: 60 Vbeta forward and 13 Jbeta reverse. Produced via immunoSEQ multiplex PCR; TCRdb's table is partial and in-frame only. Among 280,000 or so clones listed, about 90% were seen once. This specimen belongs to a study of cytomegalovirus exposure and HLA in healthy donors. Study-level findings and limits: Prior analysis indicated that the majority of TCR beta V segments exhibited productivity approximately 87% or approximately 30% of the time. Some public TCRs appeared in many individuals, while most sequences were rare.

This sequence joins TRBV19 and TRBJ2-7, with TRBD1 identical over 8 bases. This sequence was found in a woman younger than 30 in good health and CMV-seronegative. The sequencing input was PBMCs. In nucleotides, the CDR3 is TGTGCCAGTAGCGGACAGGGCTACGAGCAGTACTTC. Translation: CASSGQGYEQYF. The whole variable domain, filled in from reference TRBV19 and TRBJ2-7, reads DGGITQSPKYLFRKEGQNVTLSCEQNLNHDAMYWYRQDPGQGLRLIYYSQIVNDFQKGDIAEGYSVSREKKESFPLTVTSAQKNPTAFYLCASSGQGYEQYFGPGTRLTVT.